This entry lists 3 T cell receptor beta chains sequenced from one sample in a study of T cells in Graves' hyperthyroidism and ophthalmopathy. Amplification yielded TCR beta CDR3 regions, with RNA transcripts as the source. The HTBI primer set drove a first-round RT-PCR of the TCR CDR3. MiXCR was run by TCRdb on the multiplex PCR reads, yielding one entry per CDR3 protein. The table lists hundreds of thousands of distinct CDR3 sequences, approximately 40% of them singletons. The specimen was blood. These receptor sequences come from a man aged 18-30 years with Graves' hyperthyroidism.

This sequence joins TRBV25-1 and TRBJ1-2; D possibly corresponds to TRBD1 (5 bases). CDR1 MGHDK and CDR2 SYGVNS come from the germline V gene. This CDR3 comprises 17 residues. Trimming cost V 1 base and J 6 bases, with 21 bases left between them. The CDR3 DNA is TGTGCCAGCAGTGAATTTGTAGGCGGGGGGACTTTAAATGGCTACACCTTC. Translated: CASSEFVGGGTLNGYTF.

This clonotype has ten or more counts. The chain combines TRBV9 with TRBJ1-1; D is ambiguous. CDR3 length: 13 amino acids. Trimming pared 0 bases from V and 11 bases from J, leaving 14 bases between. Germline assignment: CDR1 SGDLS and CDR2 YYNGEE. CDR3 in amino acids: CASSVEEGGWAFF. CDR3 sequence (DNA): TGTGCCAGCAGCGTAGAAGAGGGAGGATGGGCTTTCTTT.

This clonotype was picked up many times. The chain couples TRBV25-1 to TRBJ1-1, with D tentatively TRBD1 (6 bases). The CDR3 sequence is 14 residues long. Trimming left V 6 bases short and J 3 bases short, with 14 bases between. Germline V gives CDR1 MGHDK, CDR2 SYGVNS. CDR3: CASSRGGAYTEAFF. CDR3 nucleotide sequence: TGTGCCAGCAGCCGCGGGGGGGCATACACTGAAGCTTTCTTT. Full variable domain (rest looked up from reference TRBV25-1 and TRBJ1-1): EADIYQTPRYLVIGTGKKITLECSQTMGHDKMYWYQQDPGMELHLIHYSYGVNSTEKGDLSSESTVSRIRTEHFPLTLESARPSHTSQYLCASSRGGAYTEAFFGQGTRLTVV.